This T cell receptor beta chain stems from a study of blood T cells in healthy people across ages. General study results and limits: The donors' CMV status was not determined, possibly confounding changes in expanded clonotypes. Across the age range, TCR beta diversity per million T cells fell in a roughly linear way. Higher diversity and more naive CD4+ cells were features of long-lived donors, compared to aged donors.

This clonotype has only a few counts. Antigen specificity is unknown. CDR3 length: 17 amino acids. V shed 2 bases and J 8 bases; nucleotides not matched to a gene: 14. CDR1 MDHEN and CDR2 SYDVKM come from the germline V gene. Together with a sample-barcoded 5' primer, a J-beta primer mix was included in a second PCR lasting roughly 6 to 12 cycles. MiXCR was run by TCRdb on the 5' RACE reads, yielding one entry per CDR3 protein. The data hold fewer than 800,000 distinct CDR3 sequences, with about 30% observed a single time. Per sample, extraction of total RNA gave at least 5.5 micrograms in every case. Sequencing was done on a sample of blood. The rearrangement links TRBV28 to TRBJ1-4; 7 bases are a match to TRBD1. The sequence was collected from a woman of 80 years or more in good health. The CDR3 DNA reads as TGTGCCAGCAGTTTACAGGGGGGGGTGACAGGCGGGGAAAAACTGTTTTTT. Protein: CASSLQGGVTGGEKLFF.